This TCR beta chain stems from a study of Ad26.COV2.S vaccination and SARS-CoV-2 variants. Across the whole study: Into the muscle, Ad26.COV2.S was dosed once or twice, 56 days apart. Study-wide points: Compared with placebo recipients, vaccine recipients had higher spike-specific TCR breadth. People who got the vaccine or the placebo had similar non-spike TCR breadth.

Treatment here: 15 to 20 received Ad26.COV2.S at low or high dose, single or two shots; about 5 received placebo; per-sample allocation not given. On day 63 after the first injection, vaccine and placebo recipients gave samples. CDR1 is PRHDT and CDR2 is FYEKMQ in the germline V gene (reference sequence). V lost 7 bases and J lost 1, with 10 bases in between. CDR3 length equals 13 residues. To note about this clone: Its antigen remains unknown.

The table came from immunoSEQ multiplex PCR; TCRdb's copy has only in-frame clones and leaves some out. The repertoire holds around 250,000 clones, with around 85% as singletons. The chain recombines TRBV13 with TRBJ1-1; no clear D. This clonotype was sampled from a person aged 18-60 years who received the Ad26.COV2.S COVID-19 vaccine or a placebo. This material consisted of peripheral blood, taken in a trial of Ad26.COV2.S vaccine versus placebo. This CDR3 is CASTTWGNTEAFF. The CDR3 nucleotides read TGTGCCAGCACCACGTGGGGGAACACTGAAGCTTTCTTT. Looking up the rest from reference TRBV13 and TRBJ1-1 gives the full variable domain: AAGVIQSPRHLIKEKRETATLKCYPIPRHDTVYWYQQGPGQDPQFLISFYEKMQSDKGSIPDRFSAQQFSDYHSELNMSSLELGDSALYFCASTTWGNTEAFFGQGTRLTVV.